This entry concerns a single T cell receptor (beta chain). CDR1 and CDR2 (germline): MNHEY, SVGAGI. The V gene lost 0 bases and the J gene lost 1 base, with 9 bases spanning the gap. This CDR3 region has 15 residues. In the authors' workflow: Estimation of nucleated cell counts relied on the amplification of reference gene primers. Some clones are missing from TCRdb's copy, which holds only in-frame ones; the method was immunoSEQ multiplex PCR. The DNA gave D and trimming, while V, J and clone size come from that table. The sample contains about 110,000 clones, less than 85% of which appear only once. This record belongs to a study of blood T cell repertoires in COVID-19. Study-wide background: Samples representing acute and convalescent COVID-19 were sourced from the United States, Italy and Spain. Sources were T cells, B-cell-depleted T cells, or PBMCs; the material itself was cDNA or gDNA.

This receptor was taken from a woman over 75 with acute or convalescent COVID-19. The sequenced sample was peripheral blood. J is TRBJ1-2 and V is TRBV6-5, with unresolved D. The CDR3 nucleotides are TGTGCCAGCAGTTACTCCCCCGGGATTAACTATGGCTACACCTTC. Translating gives CASSYSPGINYGYTF.